Detailed here is one T cell receptor (beta chain). What it recognizes is unknown. This CDR3 comprises 15 residues. Per the germline V gene, CDR1 is MNHEY and CDR2 is SMNVEV (reference sequence). The V segment lost 7 bases and the J segment 5 bases; nucleotides outside the gene matches: 8. This record belongs to a study of neoadjuvant anti-PD-1 for oral cavity cancer. Across the whole study: Before surgery, most patients got three to four biweekly 3 mg/kg nivolumab doses.

Study-wide results and limits: TCR analyses covered only a few patients per response group.

Most PBMC samples had around 0.5 ug input DNA in six replicates. Data came from immunoSEQ multiplex PCR; TCRdb stores just in-frame clones and leaves some out. The sample records about 61,000 clones, 65% to 80% being singletons. PBMCs were not maintained or expanded in culture before analysis. The sequence came from a person between 40 and 80 years old with oral cavity squamous cell carcinoma. V is TRBV27 and J is TRBJ2-2, with 9 nucleotides matching TRBD1. This specimen consisted of PBMCs, obtained before nivolumab (anti-PD-1) treatment. The CDR3 here is CASTPDRGRTGELFF. The CDR3 DNA reads TGTGCCAGCACTCCGGACAGGGGACGTACCGGGGAGCTGTTTTTT.